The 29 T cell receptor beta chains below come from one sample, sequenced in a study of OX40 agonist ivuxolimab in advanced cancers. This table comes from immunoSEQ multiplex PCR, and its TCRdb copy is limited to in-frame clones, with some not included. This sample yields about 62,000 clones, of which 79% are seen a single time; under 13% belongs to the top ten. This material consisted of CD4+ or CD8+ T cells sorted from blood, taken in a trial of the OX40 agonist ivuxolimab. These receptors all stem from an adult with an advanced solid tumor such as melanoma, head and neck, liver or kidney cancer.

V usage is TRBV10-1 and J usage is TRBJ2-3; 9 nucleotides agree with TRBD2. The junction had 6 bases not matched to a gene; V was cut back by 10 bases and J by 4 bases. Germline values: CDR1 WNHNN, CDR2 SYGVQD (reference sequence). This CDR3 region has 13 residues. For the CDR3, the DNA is TGCGCCATCTCGCGGGAGGGGGCAGATACGCAGTATTTT. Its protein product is CAISREGADTQYF.

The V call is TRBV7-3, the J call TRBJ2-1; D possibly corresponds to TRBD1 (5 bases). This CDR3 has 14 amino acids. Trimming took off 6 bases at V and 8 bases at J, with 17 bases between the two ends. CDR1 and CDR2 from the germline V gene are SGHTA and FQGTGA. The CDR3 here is CASRSGRVIDEQFF. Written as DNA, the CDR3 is TGTGCCAGCAGGAGTGGCAGGGTGATTGATGAGCAGTTCTTC. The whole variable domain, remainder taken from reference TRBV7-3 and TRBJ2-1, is GAGVSQTPSNKVTEKGKYVELRCDPISGHTALYWYRQSLGQGPEFLIYFQGTGAADDSGLPNDRFFAVRPEGSVSTLKIQRTERGDSAVYLCASRSGRVIDEQFFGPGTRLTVL.

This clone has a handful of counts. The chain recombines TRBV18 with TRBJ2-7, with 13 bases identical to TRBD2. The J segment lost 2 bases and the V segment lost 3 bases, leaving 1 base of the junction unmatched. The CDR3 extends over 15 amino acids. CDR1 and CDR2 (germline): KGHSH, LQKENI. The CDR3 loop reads CASSPTSGGAYEQYF. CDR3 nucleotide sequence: TGTGCCAGCTCACCCACTAGCGGGGGGGCCTACGAGCAGTACTTC.

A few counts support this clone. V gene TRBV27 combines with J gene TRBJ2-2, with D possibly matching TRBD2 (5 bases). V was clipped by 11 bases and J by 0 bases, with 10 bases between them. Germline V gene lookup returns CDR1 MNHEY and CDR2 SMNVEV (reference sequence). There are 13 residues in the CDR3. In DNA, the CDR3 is TGTGCCGTCGCCGGGACGAACACCGGGGAGCTGTTTTTT. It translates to CAVAGTNTGELFF.

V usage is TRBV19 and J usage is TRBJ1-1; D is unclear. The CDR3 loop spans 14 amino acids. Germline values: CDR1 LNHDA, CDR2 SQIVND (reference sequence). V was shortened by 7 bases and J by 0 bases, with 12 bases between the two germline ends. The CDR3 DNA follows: TGTGCCAGTATTGATCGATTTATGAACACTGAAGCTTTCTTT. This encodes CASIDRFMNTEAFF.

Written as DNA, the CDR3 is TGTGCCATCAGCCACGGTCTAGCGGGGGCGCTGAACACCGGGGAGCTGTTTTTT. It translates to CAISHGLAGALNTGELFF. The V and J genes are TRBV10-3 and TRBJ2-2; 10 bases line up with TRBD2. The CDR3 is 18 residues long. J lost 1 base, V lost 6 bases, and 11 bases had no gene match. Per germline, CDR1 ENHRY and CDR2 SYGVKD.

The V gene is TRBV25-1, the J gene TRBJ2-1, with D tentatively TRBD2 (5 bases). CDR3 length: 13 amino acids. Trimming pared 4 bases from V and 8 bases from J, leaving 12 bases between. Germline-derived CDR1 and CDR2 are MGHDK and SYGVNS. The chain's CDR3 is CASSAEGEDEQFF. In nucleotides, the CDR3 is TGTGCCAGCAGTGCTGAGGGTGAGGATGAGCAGTTCTTC. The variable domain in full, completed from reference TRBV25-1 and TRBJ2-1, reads EADIYQTPRYLVIGTGKKITLECSQTMGHDKMYWYQQDPGMELHLIHYSYGVNSTEKGDLSSESTVSRIRTEHFPLTLESARPSHTSQYLCASSAEGEDEQFFGPGTRLTVL.

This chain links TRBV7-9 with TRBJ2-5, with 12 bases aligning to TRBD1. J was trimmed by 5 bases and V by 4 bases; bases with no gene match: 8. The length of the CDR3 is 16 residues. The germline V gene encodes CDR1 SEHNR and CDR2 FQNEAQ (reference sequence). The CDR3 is CASSSGTGGVRETQYF. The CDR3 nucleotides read TGTGCCAGCAGCTCCGGGACAGGGGGCGTCCGGGAGACCCAGTACTTC.

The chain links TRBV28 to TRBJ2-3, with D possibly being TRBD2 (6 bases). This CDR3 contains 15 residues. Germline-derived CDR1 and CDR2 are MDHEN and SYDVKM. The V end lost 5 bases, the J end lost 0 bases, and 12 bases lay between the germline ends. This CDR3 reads CASSPASASTDTQYF. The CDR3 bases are TGTGCCAGCAGTCCAGCTAGCGCAAGCACAGATACGCAGTATTTT.

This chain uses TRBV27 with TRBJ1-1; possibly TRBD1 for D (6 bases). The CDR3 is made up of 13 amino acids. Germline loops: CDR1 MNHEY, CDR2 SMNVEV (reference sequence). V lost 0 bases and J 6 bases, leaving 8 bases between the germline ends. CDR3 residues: CASSLSKGAEAFF. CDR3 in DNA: TGTGCCAGCAGTTTATCTAAGGGGGCTGAAGCTTTCTTT.

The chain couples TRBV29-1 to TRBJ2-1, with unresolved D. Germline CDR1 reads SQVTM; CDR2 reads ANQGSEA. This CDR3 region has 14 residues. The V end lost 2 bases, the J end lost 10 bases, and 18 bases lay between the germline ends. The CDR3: CSVELSGPLREQFF. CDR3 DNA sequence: TGCAGCGTTGAACTGTCTGGGCCCCTACGCGAGCAGTTCTTC.

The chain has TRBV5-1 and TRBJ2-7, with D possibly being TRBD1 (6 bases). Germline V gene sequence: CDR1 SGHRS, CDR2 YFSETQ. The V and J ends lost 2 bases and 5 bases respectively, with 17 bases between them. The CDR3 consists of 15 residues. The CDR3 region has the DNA TGCGCCAGCAGCTTCGATTGGGGTGGGGGCAACGAGCAGTACTTC. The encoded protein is CASSFDWGGGNEQYF.

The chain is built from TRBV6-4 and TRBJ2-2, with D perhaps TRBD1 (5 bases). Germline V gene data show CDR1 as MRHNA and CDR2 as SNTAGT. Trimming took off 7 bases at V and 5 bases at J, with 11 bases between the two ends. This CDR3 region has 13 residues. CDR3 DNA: TGTGCCAGCAACCTGACAGTAACCGGGGAGCTGTTTTTT. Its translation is CASNLTVTGELFF.

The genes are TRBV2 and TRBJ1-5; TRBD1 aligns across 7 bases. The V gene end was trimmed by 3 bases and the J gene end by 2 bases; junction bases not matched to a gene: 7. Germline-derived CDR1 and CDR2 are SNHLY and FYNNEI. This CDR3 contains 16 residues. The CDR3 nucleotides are TGTGCCAGCAGTGACGGGACAGTACGGGGCAATCAGCCCCAGCATTTT. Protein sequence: CASSDGTVRGNQPQHF.

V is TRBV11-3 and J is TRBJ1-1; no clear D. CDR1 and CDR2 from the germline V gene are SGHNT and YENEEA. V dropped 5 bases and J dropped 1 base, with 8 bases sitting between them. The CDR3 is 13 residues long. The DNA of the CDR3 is TGTGCCAGCAGCCCCCGGGGGAACACTGAAGCTTTCTTT. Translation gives CASSPRGNTEAFF.

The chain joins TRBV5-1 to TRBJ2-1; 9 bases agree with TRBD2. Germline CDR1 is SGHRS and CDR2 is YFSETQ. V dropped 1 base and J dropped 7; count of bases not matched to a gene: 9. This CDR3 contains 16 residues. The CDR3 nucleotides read TGCGCCAGCAGCTTGACTAGCGGGTATCTGGAGAATGAGCAGTTCTTC. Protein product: CASSLTSGYLENEQFF.

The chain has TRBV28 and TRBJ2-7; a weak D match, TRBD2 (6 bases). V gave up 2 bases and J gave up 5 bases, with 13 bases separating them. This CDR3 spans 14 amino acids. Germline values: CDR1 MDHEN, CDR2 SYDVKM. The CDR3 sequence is CASSLQAGANEQYF. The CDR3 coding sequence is TGTGCCAGCAGTTTACAAGCGGGCGCCAACGAGCAGTACTTC.

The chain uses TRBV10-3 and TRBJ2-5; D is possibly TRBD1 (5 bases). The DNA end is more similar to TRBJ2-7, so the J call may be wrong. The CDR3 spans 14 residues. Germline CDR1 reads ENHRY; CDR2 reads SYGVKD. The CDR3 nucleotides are TGTGCCATCAGTGAGGGGTCAGGGTCCTACGAGCAGTACTTC. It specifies CAISEGSGSYEQYF.

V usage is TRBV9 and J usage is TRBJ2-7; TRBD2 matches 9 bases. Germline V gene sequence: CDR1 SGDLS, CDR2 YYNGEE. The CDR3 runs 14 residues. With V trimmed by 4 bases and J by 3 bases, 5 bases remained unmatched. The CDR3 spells CASSPDSGGYEQYF. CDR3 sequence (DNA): TGTGCCAGCAGCCCGGATAGCGGGGGCTACGAGCAGTACTTC.

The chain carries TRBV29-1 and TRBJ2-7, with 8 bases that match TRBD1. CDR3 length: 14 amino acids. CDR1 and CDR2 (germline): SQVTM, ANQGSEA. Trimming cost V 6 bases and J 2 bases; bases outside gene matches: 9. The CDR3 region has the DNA TGCAGCGTCGTGTTGCGACAGGGGACCTACGAGCAGTACTTC. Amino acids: CSVVLRQGTYEQYF.

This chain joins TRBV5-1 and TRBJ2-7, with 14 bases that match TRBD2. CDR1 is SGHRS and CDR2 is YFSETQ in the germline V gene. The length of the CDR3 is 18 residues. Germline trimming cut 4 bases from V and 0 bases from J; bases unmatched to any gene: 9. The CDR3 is CASSQGLAGGPGSYEQYF. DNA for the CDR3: TGCGCCAGCAGCCAAGGACTAGCGGGAGGTCCTGGCTCCTACGAGCAGTACTTC.

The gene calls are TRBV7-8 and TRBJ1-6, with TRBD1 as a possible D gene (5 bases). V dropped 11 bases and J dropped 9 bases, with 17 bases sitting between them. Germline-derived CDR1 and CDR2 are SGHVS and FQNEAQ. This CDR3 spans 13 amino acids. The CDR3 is CAVTPGYGSPLHF. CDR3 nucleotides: TGTGCCGTGACCCCAGGGTATGGTTCACCCCTCCACTTT.

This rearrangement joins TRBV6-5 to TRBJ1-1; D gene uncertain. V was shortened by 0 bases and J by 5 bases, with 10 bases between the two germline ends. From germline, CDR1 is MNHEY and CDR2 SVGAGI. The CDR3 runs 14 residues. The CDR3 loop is CASSYSAGGTEAFF. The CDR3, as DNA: TGTGCCAGCAGTTACTCCGCAGGCGGGACTGAAGCTTTCTTT.

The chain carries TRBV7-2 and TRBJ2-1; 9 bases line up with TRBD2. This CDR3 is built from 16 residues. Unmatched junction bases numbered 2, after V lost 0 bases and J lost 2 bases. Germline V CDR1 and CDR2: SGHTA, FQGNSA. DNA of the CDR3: TGTGCCAGCAGCTTAGCGGCTAGCGGGGCCTACAATGAGCAGTTCTTC. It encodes CASSLAASGAYNEQFF.

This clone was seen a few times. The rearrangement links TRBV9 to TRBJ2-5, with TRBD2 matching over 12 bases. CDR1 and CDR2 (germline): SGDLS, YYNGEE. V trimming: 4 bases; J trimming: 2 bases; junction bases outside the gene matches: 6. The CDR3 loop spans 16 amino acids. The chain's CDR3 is CASSPRTSGEQETQYF. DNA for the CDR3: TGTGCCAGCAGCCCTCGGACTAGCGGGGAACAAGAGACCCAGTACTTC.

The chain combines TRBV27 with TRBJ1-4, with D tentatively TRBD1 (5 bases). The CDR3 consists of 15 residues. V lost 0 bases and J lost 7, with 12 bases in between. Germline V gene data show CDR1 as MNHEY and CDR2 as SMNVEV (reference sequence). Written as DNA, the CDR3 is TGTGCCAGCAGTTTATCGGGGCGGGTAACTGAAAAACTGTTTTTT. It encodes CASSLSGRVTEKLFF.

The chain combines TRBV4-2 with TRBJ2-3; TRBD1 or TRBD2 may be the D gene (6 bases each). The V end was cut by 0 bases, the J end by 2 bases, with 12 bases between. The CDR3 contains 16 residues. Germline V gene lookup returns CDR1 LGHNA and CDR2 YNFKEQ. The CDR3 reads CASSQEGGLFTDTQYF. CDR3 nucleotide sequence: TGTGCCAGCAGCCAAGAGGGGGGCCTGTTCACAGATACGCAGTATTTT.

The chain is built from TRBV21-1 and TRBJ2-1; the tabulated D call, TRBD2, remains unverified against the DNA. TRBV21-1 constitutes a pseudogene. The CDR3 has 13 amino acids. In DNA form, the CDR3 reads TGTGCCAGCAGCCCCGGGACTAGCCTAGAGCAGTTCTTC. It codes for CASSPGTSLEQFF.

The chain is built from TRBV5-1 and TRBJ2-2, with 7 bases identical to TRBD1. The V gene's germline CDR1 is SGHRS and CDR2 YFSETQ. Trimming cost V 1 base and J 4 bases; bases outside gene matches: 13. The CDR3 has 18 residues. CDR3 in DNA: TGCGCCAGCAGCTTGACCCAAGACAGGGTTCGCGGCACCGGGGAGCTGTTTTTT. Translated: CASSLTQDRVRGTGELFF.